This T cell receptor beta chain was captured in a study of response to subunit inactivated influenza vaccine. TCRdb ran MiXCR on the RT-PCR reads and lists one entry per CDR3 protein. Here the sample spans around 200,000 distinct CDR3 sequences, about 9.3% being singletons. CDR3 size: 15 residues. Trimming at V came to 5 bases and at J to 2 bases, leaving 7 bases not matched to a gene. Germline V CDR1 and CDR2: MNHNS, SASEGT. Findings and limits, study-wide: The study's authors posited that every seasonal influenza vaccination enlists few new T cells.

This clonotype came up a few times. Its antigen is not known. The sample consisted of non-naive T cells sorted from PBMCs, taken on the day of vaccination. This TCR came from a man aged 45-65 years who received an inactivated influenza vaccine. The chain carries TRBV6-1 and TRBJ2-3; 7 nucleotides match TRBD1. As DNA, the CDR3 is TGTGCCAGCAGTACCGGGACAGCCTACACAGATACGCAGTATTTT. It codes for CASSTGTAYTDTQYF.